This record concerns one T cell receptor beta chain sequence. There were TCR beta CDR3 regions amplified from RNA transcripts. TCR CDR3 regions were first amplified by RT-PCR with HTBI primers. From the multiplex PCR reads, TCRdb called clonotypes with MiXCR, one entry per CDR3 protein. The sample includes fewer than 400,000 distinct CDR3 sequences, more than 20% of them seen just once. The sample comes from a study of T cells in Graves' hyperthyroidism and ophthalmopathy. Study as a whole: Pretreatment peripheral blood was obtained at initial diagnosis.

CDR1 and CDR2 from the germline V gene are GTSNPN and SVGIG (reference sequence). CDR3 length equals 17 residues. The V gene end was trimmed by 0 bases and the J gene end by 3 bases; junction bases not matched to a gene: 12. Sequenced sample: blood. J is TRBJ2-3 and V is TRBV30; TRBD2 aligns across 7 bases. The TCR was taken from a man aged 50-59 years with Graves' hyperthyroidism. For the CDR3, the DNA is TGTGCCTGGAGTGTACTAATCTCGGGAGGTGGGACAGATACGCAGTATTTT. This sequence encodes CAWSVLISGGGTDTQYF.